Given below is one T cell receptor (beta chain) in context. Its antigen is not identified. TCRdb re-called the 5' RACE reads through MiXCR, storing one row per CDR3 protein. Of about 530,000 distinct CDR3 sequences listed, about 22% are singletons. This entry is derived from a study of identical twins. This CDR3 is 15 amino acids long. In germline, CDR1 is SGHRS, CDR2 YFSETQ. Broader study findings: It was out-of-frame TCR alpha sharing in monozygotic twins that models underestimated. Weaker excess twin sharing was observed in beta out-of-frame sequences.

Separately, the same data were catalogued under a study of yellow fever vaccine responses in identical twins.

Sequencing was done on a sample of CD4+ T cells sorted from blood. The chain is built from TRBV5-1 and TRBJ2-6, with D unresolved. This sequence was found in a woman aged 18 to 35 in good health. The CDR3 coding sequence is TGCGCAGAATCAGACCCAGGAGTTGGGGCCAACGTCCTGACTTTC. This encodes CAESDPGVGANVLTF.